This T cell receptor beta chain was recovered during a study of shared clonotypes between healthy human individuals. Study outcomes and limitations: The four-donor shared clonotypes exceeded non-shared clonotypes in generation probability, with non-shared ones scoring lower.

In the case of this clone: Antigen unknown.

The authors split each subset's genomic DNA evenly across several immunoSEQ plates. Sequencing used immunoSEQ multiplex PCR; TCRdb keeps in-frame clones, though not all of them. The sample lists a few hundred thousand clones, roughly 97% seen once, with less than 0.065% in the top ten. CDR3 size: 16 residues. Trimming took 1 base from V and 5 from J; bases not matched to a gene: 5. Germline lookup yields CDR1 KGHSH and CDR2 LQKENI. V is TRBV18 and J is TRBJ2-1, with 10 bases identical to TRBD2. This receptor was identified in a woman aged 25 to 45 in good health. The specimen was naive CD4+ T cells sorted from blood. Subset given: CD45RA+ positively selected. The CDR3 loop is CASSPLLAGVDNEQFF. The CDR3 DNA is TGTGCCAGCTCACCACTCCTAGCGGGAGTGGACAATGAGCAGTTCTTC.